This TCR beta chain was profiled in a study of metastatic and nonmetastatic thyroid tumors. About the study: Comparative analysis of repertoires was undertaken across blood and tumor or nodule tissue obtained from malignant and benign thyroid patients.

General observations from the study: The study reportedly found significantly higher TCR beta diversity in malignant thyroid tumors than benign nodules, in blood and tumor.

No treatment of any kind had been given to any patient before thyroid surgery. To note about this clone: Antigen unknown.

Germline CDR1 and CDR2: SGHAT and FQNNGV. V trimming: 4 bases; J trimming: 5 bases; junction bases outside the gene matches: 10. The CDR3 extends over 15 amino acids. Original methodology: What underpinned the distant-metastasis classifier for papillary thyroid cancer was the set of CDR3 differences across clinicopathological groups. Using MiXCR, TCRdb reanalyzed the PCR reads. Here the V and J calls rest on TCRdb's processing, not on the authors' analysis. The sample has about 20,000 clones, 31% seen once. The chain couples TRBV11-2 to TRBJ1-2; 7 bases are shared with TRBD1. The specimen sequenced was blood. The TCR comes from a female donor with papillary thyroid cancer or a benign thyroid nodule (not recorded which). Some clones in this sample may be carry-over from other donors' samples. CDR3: CASSSQGGQTYGYTF. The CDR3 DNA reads TGTGCCAGCAGCTCCCAGGGGGGACAGACGTATGGCTACACCTTC.